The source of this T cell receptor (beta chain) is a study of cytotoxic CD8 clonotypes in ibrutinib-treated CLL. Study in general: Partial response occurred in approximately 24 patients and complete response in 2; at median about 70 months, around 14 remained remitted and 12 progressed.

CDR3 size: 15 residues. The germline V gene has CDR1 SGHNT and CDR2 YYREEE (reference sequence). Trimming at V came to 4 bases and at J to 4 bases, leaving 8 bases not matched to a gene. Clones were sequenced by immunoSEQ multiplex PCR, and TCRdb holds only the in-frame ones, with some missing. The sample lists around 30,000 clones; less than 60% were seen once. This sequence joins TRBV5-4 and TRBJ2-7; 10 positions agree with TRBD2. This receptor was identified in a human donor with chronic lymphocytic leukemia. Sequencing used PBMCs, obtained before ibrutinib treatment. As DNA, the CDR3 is TGTGCCAGCAGCGGCCGACTAGCGGGTTCTTACGAGCAGTACTTC. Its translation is CASSGRLAGSYEQYF.